This passage covers 19 T cell receptor beta chains from one sample sequenced in a study of OX40 agonist ivuxolimab in advanced cancers. Produced via immunoSEQ multiplex PCR; TCRdb's table is partial and in-frame only. This table has tens of thousands of clones, roughly 85% appearing once. The sequences come from CD4+ or CD8+ T cells sorted from blood, collected in a trial of the OX40 agonist ivuxolimab. The receptors were sampled from an adult with an advanced solid tumor such as melanoma, head and neck, liver or kidney cancer.

The chain has TRBV4-1 and TRBJ2-7; TRBD1 matches 10 bases. The CDR3 contains 21 residues. The germline V gene has CDR1 MGHRA and CDR2 YSYEKL. Trimming took 0 bases from V and 0 from J; bases not matched to a gene: 17. The CDR3 loop is CASSQDPPGQGITRSSYEQYF. CDR3 DNA: TGCGCCAGCAGCCAAGATCCCCCGGGACAGGGGATAACCAGGAGCTCCTACGAGCAGTACTTC.

V gene TRBV7-3 combines with J gene TRBJ2-7, with D perhaps TRBD1 (5 bases). Trimming stripped 7 bases from V and 6 bases from J, with 16 bases between. CDR3 length: 13 residues. Germline V gene lookup returns CDR1 SGHTA and CDR2 FQGTGA. The CDR3 is CASTSGNPSEQYF. CDR3 bases: TGTGCCAGCACCTCAGGGAATCCCTCCGAGCAGTACTTC.

The rearrangement links TRBV7-9 to TRBJ2-5, with D possibly being TRBD1 (6 bases). This CDR3 contains 15 residues. V was pared by 2 bases and J by 4 bases, with 14 bases between. The germline V gene has CDR1 SEHNR and CDR2 FQNEAQ (reference sequence). The CDR3 DNA reads TGTGCCAGCAGCTTACTGGGGGCGGTTGGAGAGACCCAGTACTTC. Translated, it gives CASSLLGAVGETQYF.

The rearrangement links TRBV28 to TRBJ2-1; D not resolved. The CDR3 loop spans 15 amino acids. In germline, CDR1 is MDHEN, CDR2 SYDVKM. V shed 7 bases and J shed 7 bases, with 20 bases lying between them. CDR3 amino acids: CASNPPGPRLNEQFF. CDR3 sequence (DNA): TGTGCCAGCAACCCTCCCGGACCGCGCTTAAATGAGCAGTTCTTC.

The rearrangement joins TRBV25-1 to TRBJ1-6; unclear D gene. Germline V gene lookup returns CDR1 MGHDK and CDR2 SYGVNS. The CDR3 sequence is 13 residues long. Trimming cost V 6 bases and J 4 bases, with 7 bases left between them. As DNA, the CDR3 is TGTGCCAGCAGGGGTGAATATAATTCACCCCTCCACTTT. It yields the protein CASRGEYNSPLHF.

CDR3 sequence: CASSYRQGVSNQPQHF. CDR3 sequence (DNA): TGTGCCAGCAGTTACAGACAGGGGGTAAGCAATCAGCCCCAGCATTTT. The chain couples TRBV2 to TRBJ1-5, with 9 bases fitting TRBD1. Germline V gene lookup returns CDR1 SNHLY and CDR2 FYNNEI. The CDR3 has 16 residues. V lost 5 bases and J lost 1; bases outside the gene matches: 6.

The sample holds one count of this clone. This chain links TRBV28 with TRBJ1-5; 8 bases match TRBD1. Germline V gene data show CDR1 as MDHEN and CDR2 as SYDVKM. This CDR3 region has 15 residues. J lost 6 bases, V lost 3 bases, and 7 bases had no gene match. CDR3 sequence reads: CASSLAGGRFQPQHF. Here the CDR3 DNA reads TGTGCCAGCAGTTTGGCAGGGGGCCGGTTTCAGCCCCAGCATTTT. Based on the CDR3 plus reference TRBV28 and TRBJ1-5, the full variable domain is DVKVTQSSRYLVKRTGEKVFLECVQDMDHENMFWYRQDPGLGLRLIYFSYDVKMKEKGDIPEGYSVSREKKERFSLILESASTNQTSMYLCASSLAGGRFQPQHFGDGTRLSIL.

The chain joins TRBV4-1 to TRBJ2-1, with D possibly matching TRBD2 (9 bases). The V end was cut by 1 base, the J end by 10 bases, with 23 bases between. Germline assignment: CDR1 MGHRA and CDR2 YSYEKL. The CDR3 has 17 residues. The DNA of the CDR3 is TGCGCCAGCAGCCAAGCGACAGGGGTAGCGGGAGCTAGAGAGCAGTTCTTC. Amino acid sequence: CASSQATGVAGAREQFF.

V usage is TRBV28 and J usage is TRBJ1-2; maybe TRBD1 (5 bases). The CDR3 contains 18 residues. Trimming pared 5 bases from V and 8 bases from J, leaving 30 bases between. In germline, CDR1 is MDHEN, CDR2 SYDVKM. The CDR3 region has the DNA TGTGCCAGCAGTCCGCCCCGGGGCGATAGATGGGGCTATTACGGCTACACCTTC. Translation gives CASSPPRGDRWGYYGYTF.

The chain recombines TRBV5-1 with TRBJ2-1; D might be TRBD2 (6 bases). Trimming cost V 4 bases and J 2 bases, with 10 bases left between them. This CDR3 contains 14 residues. From germline, CDR1 is SGHRS and CDR2 YFSETQ. The CDR3 sequence is CASSPGTAYNEQFF. The CDR3 DNA reads TGCGCCAGCAGCCCCGGGACTGCCTACAATGAGCAGTTCTTC.

Only one count was recorded for this clone. V gene TRBV18 combines with J gene TRBJ1-4; 8 bases are shared with TRBD1. Germline CDR1 KGHSH, CDR2 LQKENI. The CDR3 is made up of 13 amino acids. V dropped 5 bases and J dropped 5; count of bases not matched to a gene: 1. CDR3 sequence (DNA): TGTGCCAGCTCATCAGGGGGCAATGAAAAACTGTTTTTT. As protein: CASSSGGNEKLFF.

The rearrangement joins TRBV19 to TRBJ2-7; D might be TRBD1 (6 bases). Germline V gene sequence: CDR1 LNHDA, CDR2 SQIVND (reference sequence). V dropped 7 bases and J dropped 7 bases, with 17 bases sitting between them. This CDR3 comprises 13 residues. The CDR3 loop reads CASTSQGLGEQYF. The DNA for the CDR3 is TGTGCCAGTACCTCACAGGGTTTGGGTGAGCAGTACTTC. The variable domain in full, completed from reference TRBV19 and TRBJ2-7, reads DGGITQSPKYLFRKEGQNVTLSCEQNLNHDAMYWYRQDPGQGLRLIYYSQIVNDFQKGDIAEGYSVSREKKESFPLTVTSAQKNPTAFYLCASTSQGLGEQYFGPGTRLTVT.

CDR3 sequence (DNA): TGTGCCAGCAGCAGCGGTAGCGGGAGCGAGGAGACCCAGTACTTC. Translated, it gives CASSSGSGSEETQYF. This chain joins TRBV27 and TRBJ2-5; 9 bases are a match to TRBD2. The CDR3 extends over 15 amino acids. Trimming removed 6 bases from V and 5 bases from J; junction bases left unmatched: 10. Germline CDR1 reads MNHEY; CDR2 reads SMNVEV (reference sequence).

The V and J genes are TRBV5-6 and TRBJ1-6; D is undetermined. The germline V gene encodes CDR1 SGHDT and CDR2 YYEEEE. The CDR3 is 14 amino acids. Deletions cut 4 bases from V and 14 bases from J, with 19 bases between. This chain's CDR3 is CASSLGIGLRSLHF. CDR3 nucleotides: TGTGCCAGCAGCCTGGGAATCGGTTTGAGGTCCCTCCACTTT.

The chain combines TRBV18 with TRBJ2-3; D ambiguous. CDR3 length: 14 residues. Germline V gene data show CDR1 as KGHSH and CDR2 as LQKENI. With 0 bases removed from V and 6 bases from J, the gap between germline ends came to 10 bases. Here the CDR3 reads CASSPPEARDTQYF. As DNA, the CDR3 is TGTGCCAGCTCACCACCGGAAGCGAGGGATACGCAGTATTTT.

CDR3 in amino acids: CASRASGTTNEKLFF. The CDR3 nucleotides read TGTGCCAGCAGAGCTAGTGGGACAACTAATGAAAAACTGTTTTTT. The J gene is TRBJ1-4, the V gene TRBV28; D not certain. The CDR3 runs 15 residues. The germline V and J ends were trimmed by 6 bases and 0 bases, with 11 bases remaining between them. From germline, CDR1 is MDHEN and CDR2 SYDVKM. Based on the CDR3 plus reference TRBV28 and TRBJ1-4, the full variable domain is DVKVTQSSRYLVKRTGEKVFLECVQDMDHENMFWYRQDPGLGLRLIYFSYDVKMKEKGDIPEGYSVSREKKERFSLILESASTNQTSMYLCASRASGTTNEKLFFGSGTQLSVL.

The V call is TRBV10-2, the J call TRBJ1-2; maybe TRBD1 (6 bases). This CDR3 is built from 14 residues. In germline, CDR1 is WSHSY, CDR2 SAAADI. The V gene lost 3 bases and the J gene lost 7 bases, with 15 bases spanning the gap. The CDR3 nucleotides read TGCGCCAGCAGTGAAGGGGGGGGGTTGGGTGGCTACACCTTC. Its translation is CASSEGGGLGGYTF.

This clone was recorded only once. The chain joins TRBV9 to TRBJ1-2; 9 bases match TRBD1. This CDR3 has 13 residues. V shed 4 bases, J shed 4 bases, and the junction held 2 bases outside the gene matches. Germline V gene sequence: CDR1 SGDLS, CDR2 YYNGEE. The CDR3 sequence: CASSPTGGYGYTF. Written as DNA, the CDR3 is TGTGCCAGCAGCCCGACAGGGGGCTATGGCTACACCTTC.

The genes are TRBV4-2 and TRBJ1-2; D is possibly TRBD1 (5 bases). CDR1 LGHNA and CDR2 YNFKEQ come from the germline V gene. The ends were cut back, 1 base at V and 4 bases at J, with 10 bases in the middle. The CDR3 extends over 14 amino acids. For the CDR3, the DNA is TGTGCCAGCAGCCAAGGGGGGGTTGCCTATGGCTACACCTTC. It encodes CASSQGGVAYGYTF.